This T cell receptor beta chain emerged from a study of T cell responses to AZD1222 COVID-19 vaccine. The protocol was immunoSEQ multiplex PCR, while the TCRdb copy is restricted to in-frame clones and leaves out a portion. The sample carries just over 95,000 clones, 70% to 90% recorded once. CDR1 is LGHDT and CDR2 is YNNKEL in the germline V gene (reference sequence). The CDR3 runs 14 residues. The J segment lost 6 bases and the V segment lost 4 bases, leaving 5 bases of the junction unmatched. Comment on this clone: The antigen is unknown.

Points from the study as a whole: Unmutated variant regions are reportedly targeted by nearly half of spike-specific TCRs.

The chain carries TRBV3-1 (or the pseudogene TRBV3-2) and TRBJ2-7; TRBD1 agrees at 11 bases. The starting material was peripheral blood, obtained on day 0 of AZD1222 vaccination. The TCR sequence derives from an adult in good health. The CDR3 nucleotides read TGTGCCAGCAGCCTGGACAGGGGGCCGCCCGAGCAGTACTTC. This gives the protein CASSLDRGPPEQYF.